This T cell receptor beta chain was identified in a study of T-cell reconstitution after alpha-beta-depleted transplantation in children. This clonotype was seen repeatedly, ten times or more. The germline gives CDR1 DFQATT, CDR2 SNEGSKA (reference sequence). The CDR3 is 13 residues long. V was cut by 5 bases and J by 4 bases, with 13 bases left in between. Researchers prepared the TCRbeta library using unique molecular identifiers, the study reports. A single record per CDR3 protein comes from TCRdb applying MiXCR to the PCR reads. The sample comprises 640,000 or so distinct CDR3 sequences, roughly 17% of which are singletons, and 0.85% to 1.3% rests with the top ten.

This sample comprised PBMCs from the stem cell graft donor, obtained from the stem cell graft. This clonotype was obtained from a human donor who donated a stem cell graft to a child with acute myeloid leukemia. The chain is built from TRBV20-1 and TRBJ2-3; D may correspond to TRBD1 or TRBD2 (5 bases each). The CDR3 is CSAPGPPADTQYF. In DNA form, the CDR3 reads TGCAGTGCTCCGGGGCCCCCCGCAGATACGCAGTATTTT.